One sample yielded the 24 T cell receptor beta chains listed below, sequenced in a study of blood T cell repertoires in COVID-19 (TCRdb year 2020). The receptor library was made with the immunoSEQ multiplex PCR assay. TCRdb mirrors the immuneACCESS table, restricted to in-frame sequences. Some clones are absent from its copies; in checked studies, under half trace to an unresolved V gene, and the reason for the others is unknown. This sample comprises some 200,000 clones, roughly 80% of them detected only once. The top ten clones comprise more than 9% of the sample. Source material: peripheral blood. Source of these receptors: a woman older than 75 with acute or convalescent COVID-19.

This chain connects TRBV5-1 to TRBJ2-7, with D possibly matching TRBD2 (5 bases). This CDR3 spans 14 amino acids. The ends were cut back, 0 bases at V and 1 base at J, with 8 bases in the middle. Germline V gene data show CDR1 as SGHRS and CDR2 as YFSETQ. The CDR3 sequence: CASSLGSVSYEQYF. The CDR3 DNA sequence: TGCGCCAGCAGCTTGGGTAGCGTTTCCTACGAGCAGTACTTC. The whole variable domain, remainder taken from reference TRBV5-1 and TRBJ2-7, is KAGVTQTPRYLIKTRGQQVTLSCSPISGHRSVSWYQQTPGQGLQFLFEYFSETQRNKGNFPGRFSGRQFSNSRSEMNVSTLELGDSALYLCASSLGSVSYEQYFGPGTRLTVT.

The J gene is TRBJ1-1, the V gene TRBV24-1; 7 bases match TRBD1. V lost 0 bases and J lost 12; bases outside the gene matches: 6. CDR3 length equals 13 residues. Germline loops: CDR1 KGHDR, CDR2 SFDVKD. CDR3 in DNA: TGTGCCACCAGTGATTTGTTAGGGGGCGAACCTTTCTTT. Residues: CATSDLLGGEPFF.

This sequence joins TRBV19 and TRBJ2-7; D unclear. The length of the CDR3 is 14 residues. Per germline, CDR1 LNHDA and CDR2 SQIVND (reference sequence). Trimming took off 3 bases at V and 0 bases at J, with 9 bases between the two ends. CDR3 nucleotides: TGTGCCAGTAGTATTGGTCAGAACTCCTACGAGCAGTACTTC. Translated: CASSIGQNSYEQYF.

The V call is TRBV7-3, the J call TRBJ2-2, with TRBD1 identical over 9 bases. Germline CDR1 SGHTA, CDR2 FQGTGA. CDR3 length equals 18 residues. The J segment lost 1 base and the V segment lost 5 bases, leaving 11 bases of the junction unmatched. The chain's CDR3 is CASSQLTRQGGNTGELFF. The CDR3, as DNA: TGTGCCAGCAGCCAACTCACAAGACAGGGGGGGAACACCGGGGAGCTGTTTTTT.

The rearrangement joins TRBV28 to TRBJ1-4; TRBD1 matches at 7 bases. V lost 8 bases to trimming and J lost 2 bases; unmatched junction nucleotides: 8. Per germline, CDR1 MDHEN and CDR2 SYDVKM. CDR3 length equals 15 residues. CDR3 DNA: TGTGCCAGCGGCCCAGGGGGATCGACTAATGAAAAACTGTTTTTT. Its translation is CASGPGGSTNEKLFF.

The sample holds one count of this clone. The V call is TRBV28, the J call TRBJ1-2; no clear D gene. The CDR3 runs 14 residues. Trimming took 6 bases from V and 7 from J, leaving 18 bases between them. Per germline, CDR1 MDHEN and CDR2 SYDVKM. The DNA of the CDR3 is TGTGCCAGCAGACTGGCAGCGGCCTCCCTTGGCTACACCTTC. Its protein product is CASRLAAASLGYTF.

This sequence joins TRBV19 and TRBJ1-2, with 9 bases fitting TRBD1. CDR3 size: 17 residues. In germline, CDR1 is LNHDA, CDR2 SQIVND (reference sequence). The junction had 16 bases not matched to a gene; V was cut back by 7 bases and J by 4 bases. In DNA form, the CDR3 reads TGTGCCAGTACGGACGTTCGGGCGGGACAGGGTTTCTATGGCTACACCTTC. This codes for CASTDVRAGQGFYGYTF. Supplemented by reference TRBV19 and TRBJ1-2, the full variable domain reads DGGITQSPKYLFRKEGQNVTLSCEQNLNHDAMYWYRQDPGQGLRLIYYSQIVNDFQKGDIAEGYSVSREKKESFPLTVTSAQKNPTAFYLCASTDVRAGQGFYGYTFGSGTRLTVV.

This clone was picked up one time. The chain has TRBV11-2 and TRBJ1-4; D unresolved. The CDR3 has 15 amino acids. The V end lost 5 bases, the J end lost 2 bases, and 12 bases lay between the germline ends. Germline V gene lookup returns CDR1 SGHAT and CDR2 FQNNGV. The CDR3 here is CASSPPTHTNEKLFF. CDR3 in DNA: TGTGCCAGCAGCCCCCCCACACATACTAATGAAAAACTGTTTTTT.

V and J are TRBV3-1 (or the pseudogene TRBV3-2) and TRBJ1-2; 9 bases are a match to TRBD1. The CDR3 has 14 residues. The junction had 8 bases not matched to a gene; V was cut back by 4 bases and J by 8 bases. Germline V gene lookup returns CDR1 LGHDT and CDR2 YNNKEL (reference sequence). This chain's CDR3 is CASSLRRDREGYTF. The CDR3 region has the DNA TGTGCCAGCAGCCTAAGGCGGGACAGGGAAGGCTACACCTTC.

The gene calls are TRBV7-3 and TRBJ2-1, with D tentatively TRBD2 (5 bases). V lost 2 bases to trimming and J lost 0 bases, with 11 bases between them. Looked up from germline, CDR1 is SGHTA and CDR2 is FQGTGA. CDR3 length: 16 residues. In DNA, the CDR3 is TGTGCCAGCAGCTTAGGGCCGGGGAGCTCCTACAATGAGCAGTTCTTC. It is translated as CASSLGPGSSYNEQFF.

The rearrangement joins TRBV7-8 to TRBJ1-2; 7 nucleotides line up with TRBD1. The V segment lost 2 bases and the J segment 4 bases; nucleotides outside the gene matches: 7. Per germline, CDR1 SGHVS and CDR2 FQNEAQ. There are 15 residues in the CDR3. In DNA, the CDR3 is TGTGCCAGCAGCTTACTTGGGACAGTCGGCTATGGCTACACCTTC. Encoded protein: CASSLLGTVGYGYTF.

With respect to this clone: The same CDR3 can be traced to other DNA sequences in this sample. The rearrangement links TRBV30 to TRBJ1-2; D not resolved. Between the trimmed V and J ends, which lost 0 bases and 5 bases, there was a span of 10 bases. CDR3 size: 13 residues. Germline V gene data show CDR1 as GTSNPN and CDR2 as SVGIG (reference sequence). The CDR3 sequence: CAWSVNRDYGYTF. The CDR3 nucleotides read TGTGCCTGGAGTGTTAACCGGGATTATGGCTACACCTTC.

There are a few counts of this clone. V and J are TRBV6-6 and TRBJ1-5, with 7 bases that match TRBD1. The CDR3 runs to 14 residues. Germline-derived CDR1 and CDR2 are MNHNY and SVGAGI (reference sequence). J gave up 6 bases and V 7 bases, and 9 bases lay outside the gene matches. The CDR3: CASTGQAPSQPQHF. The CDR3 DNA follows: TGTGCCAGCACCGGACAGGCCCCCAGTCAGCCCCAGCATTTT.

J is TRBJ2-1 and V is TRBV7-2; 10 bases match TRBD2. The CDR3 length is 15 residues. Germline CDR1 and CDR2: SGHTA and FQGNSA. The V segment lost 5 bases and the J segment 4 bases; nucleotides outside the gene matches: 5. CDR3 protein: CASSSSAGGYNEQFF. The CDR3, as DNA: TGTGCCAGCAGCAGTTCAGCGGGGGGGTACAATGAGCAGTTCTTC.

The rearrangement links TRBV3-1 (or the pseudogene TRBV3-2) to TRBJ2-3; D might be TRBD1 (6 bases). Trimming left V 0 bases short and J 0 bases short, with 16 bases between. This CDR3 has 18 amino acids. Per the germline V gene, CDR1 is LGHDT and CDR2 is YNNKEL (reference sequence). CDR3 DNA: TGTGCCAGCAGCCAAGATGGTGGGACAAGCCCTAGCACAGATACGCAGTATTTT. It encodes CASSQDGGTSPSTDTQYF.

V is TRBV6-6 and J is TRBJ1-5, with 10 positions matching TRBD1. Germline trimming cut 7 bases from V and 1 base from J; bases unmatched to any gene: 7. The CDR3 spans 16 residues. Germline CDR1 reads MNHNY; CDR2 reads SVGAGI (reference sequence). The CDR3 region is CASTKGTGASNQPQHF. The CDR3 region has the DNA TGTGCCAGCACCAAAGGGACAGGGGCGAGCAATCAGCCCCAGCATTTT.

The CDR3 region is CASSLWDTGGGGNEQFF. CDR3 sequence (DNA): TGTGCCAGCAGTTTATGGGATACAGGGGGTGGGGGCAATGAGCAGTTCTTC. The V call is TRBV28, the J call TRBJ2-1; 8 bases are shared with TRBD1. Germline V gene sequence: CDR1 MDHEN, CDR2 SYDVKM. The CDR3 has 17 amino acids. The V segment lost 0 bases and the J segment 6 bases; nucleotides outside the gene matches: 10.

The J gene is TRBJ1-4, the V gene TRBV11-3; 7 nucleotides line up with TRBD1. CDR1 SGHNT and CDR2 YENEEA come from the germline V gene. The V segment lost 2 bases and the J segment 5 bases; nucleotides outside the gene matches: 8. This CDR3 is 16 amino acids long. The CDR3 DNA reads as TGTGCCAGCAGCTTATTACAGGGGCAGGCCAATGAAAAACTGTTTTTT. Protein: CASSLLQGQANEKLFF.

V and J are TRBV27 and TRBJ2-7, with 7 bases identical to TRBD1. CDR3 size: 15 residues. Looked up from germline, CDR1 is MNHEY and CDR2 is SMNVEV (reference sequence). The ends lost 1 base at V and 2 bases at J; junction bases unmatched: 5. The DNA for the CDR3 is TGTGCCAGCAGTTTATTGGGGACAGTCGCCTACGAGCAGTACTTC. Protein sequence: CASSLLGTVAYEQYF.

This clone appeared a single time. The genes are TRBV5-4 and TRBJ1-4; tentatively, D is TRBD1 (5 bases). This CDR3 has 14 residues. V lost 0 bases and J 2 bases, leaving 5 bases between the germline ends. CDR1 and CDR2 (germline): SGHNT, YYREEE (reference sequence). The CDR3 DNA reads TGTGCCAGCAGCTTGGGGGGCACTAATGAAAAACTGTTTTTT. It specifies CASSLGGTNEKLFF.

The CDR3 region is CASSFLLTGANSYGYTF. As DNA, the CDR3 is TGTGCCAGTAGTTTCCTATTGACAGGGGCGAATTCCTATGGCTACACCTTC. The chain links TRBV19 to TRBJ1-2; TRBD1 matches 8 bases. V dropped 5 bases and J dropped 4; count of bases not matched to a gene: 15. Germline values: CDR1 LNHDA, CDR2 SQIVND (reference sequence). The CDR3 extends over 17 amino acids.

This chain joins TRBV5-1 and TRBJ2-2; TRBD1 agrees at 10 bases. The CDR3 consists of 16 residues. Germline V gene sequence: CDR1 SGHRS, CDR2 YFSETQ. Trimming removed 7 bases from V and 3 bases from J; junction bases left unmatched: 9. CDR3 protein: CASESTGGAYTGELFF. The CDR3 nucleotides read TGCGCCAGCGAATCGACAGGGGGCGCTTACACCGGGGAGCTGTTTTTT.

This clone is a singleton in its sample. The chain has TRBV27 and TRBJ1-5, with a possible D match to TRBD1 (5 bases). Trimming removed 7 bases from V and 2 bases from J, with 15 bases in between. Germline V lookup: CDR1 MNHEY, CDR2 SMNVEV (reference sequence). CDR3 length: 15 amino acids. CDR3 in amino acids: CASKPRGEGNQPQHF. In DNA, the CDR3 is TGTGCCAGCAAGCCCCGGGGGGAGGGCAATCAGCCCCAGCATTTT.

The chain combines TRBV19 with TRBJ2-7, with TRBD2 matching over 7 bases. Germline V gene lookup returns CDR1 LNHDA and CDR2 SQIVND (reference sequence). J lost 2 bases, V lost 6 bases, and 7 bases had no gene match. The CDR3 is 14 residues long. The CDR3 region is CASSTFGTTYEQYF. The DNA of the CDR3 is TGTGCCAGTAGCACCTTCGGGACTACCTACGAGCAGTACTTC.